The subject of this entry is one T cell receptor (beta chain). This clonotype was seen many times. Its antigen is not yet known. Per-nucleotide qualities are absent, and no much larger clonotype sits a single base away. This entry belongs to a study of molecular identifiers for immune sequencing clone quantification (dated by TCRdb to between 2017 and 2018). About the study as a whole: For a replicate experiment, RNA from approximately 20,000 or 100,000 naive CD8 T cells was divided into five aliquots, and four of the five aliquots were sequenced. This methods study used CD8 T cells to benchmark TCR RNA copy counting and molecular-identifier clustering-based TCR repertoire sequencing (MIDCIRS).

Libraries of naive CD8 T cells were built from anywhere between about 17,000 and 1,000,000 sorted cells, with 10%, 30% or 50% of the purified RNA used. Naive CD8 T cells, defined as CD8+CD4-CCR7+CD45RA+, were FACS-sorted into RLT Plus buffer on a BD FACSAria II. To test detection sensitivity, Jurkat RNA equal to approximately 10 TCR copies was added to samples of roughly 18,000-1,100,000 naive CD8 T cells. Enrichment of CD8 T cells was done with RosetteSep CD8+ T Cell Enrichment Cocktail plus Ficoll-Paque, and ACK red cell lysis came afterward. Broader findings and caveats from the paper: In CMV-specific effector cells, clones with more than 20 RNA copies accounted for over 99% of molecules, whereas in naive cells such clones accounted for under 1%. When barcode sub-clustering was omitted, TCR diversity was inflated by chimeric consensus sequences, with chimeras reaching as high as 47%. Spiked-in Jurkat TCR RNA (around eleven copies' worth), which is not part of the donor repertoire, was contained in the naive libraries. Spiked-in Jurkat TCR RNA equivalent to a single cell was reported to be detectable even among 850,000 to 1,000,000 naive CD8 T cells. Modeling estimated about three recovered TCR RNA copies per cell, compared with about ten by digital PCR, which implies 30% to 35% capture efficiency. Highly expanded clone sizes could be underestimated because identical TCR molecules may share a barcode.

From cysteine to phenylalanine, the CDR3 is 16 amino acids long. Only the CDR3 part of the read is kept: 48 bases, read in frame from the first base. Clipping removes 6 bases from V and 2 bases from J, with 6 as the unmatched junction base count. To prepare the library, PCR was applied. Sequencing took place on an Illumina HiSeq 4000. Preparation of bulk TCR libraries followed a previously described approach, with the TCR primers listed in Table S5. Purification of total RNA was performed with the Qiagen AllPrep DNA/RNA kit. Before analysis, reads from multiple sequencing runs of one library were combined. Processing in the source paper ran as follows. Reads were retained only if their TCR constant sequence matched exactly, and those retained reads were trimmed to 150 nt and grouped according to their 12-nt molecular barcodes. Within each barcode group, reads were sub-clustered at a 15% Levenshtein threshold, and quality-weighted consensus sequences were built per RNA molecule. Non-functional sequences were filtered out, along with any lower-count sequence sitting one edit away from another sequence. Barcode sub-clusters with fewer than 20% of the maximum read count were removed, based on fitting two negative binomial distributions. TCRdb trimmed the raw reads at Q25, called clones with MiXCR and kept productive beta chains. Rows with a matching CDR3 protein are joined into one entry that keeps the most common DNA and genes. TCRdb, not the authors, supplied the V and J calls. Recorded for this sample are more than 60,000 distinct CDR3 sequences; 15% to 20% of them occurred a single time. Around 1.6% of the sample lies in the top ten.

The V and J genes are TRBV12-3 or TRBV12-4 and TRBJ2-3; 12 bases in the middle match TRBD2. This TCR was sampled from a human donor in good health. Some libraries in this study had Jurkat cell RNA spiked in. The sequenced sample was naive CD8+ T cells from blood, with Jurkat cell RNA spiked in. The label giving this sample's cell subset or site can be read as: FACS-sorted CD8+CD4-CCR7+CD45RA+ naive T cells. The DNA sequence is given as TGTGCCAGCAGAAACGGACTAGCGGGACCCACAGATACGCAGTATTTT. Its product reads: CASRNGLAGPTDTQYF.